The 32 T cell receptor beta chains presented below share a single source sample, sequenced in a study of cytomegalovirus exposure and HLA in healthy donors. PCR employed 60 Vbeta and 13 Jbeta primers. TCRdb's copy holds only in-frame clones and misses some; the assay was immunoSEQ multiplex PCR. This table has 130,000 to 150,000 clones, around 72% appearing once. Sequencing was carried out using PBMCs. The origin of the receptors is a human donor in good health.

J is TRBJ2-2 and V is TRBV25-1; D is perhaps TRBD2 (6 bases). Germline assignment: CDR1 MGHDK and CDR2 SYGVNS. This CDR3 has 15 amino acids. The V gene lost 3 bases and the J gene lost 2 bases, with 10 bases spanning the gap. CDR3 sequence: CASSDLALNTGELFF. CDR3 DNA: TGTGCCAGCAGTGATCTAGCGCTCAACACCGGGGAGCTGTTTTTT.

The chain carries TRBV4-1 and TRBJ1-2; TRBD1 agrees at 12 bases. Germline V gene sequence: CDR1 MGHRA, CDR2 YSYEKL. CDR3 size: 17 residues. The V and J ends lost 1 base and 8 bases, in that order; junction bases with no gene match: 11. This CDR3 is CASSQVVGTGGAGGYTF. The CDR3, as DNA: TGCGCCAGCAGCCAAGTAGTCGGGACAGGGGGCGCGGGAGGCTACACCTTC.

V usage is TRBV7-8 and J usage is TRBJ2-2; TRBD1 aligns across 8 bases. Germline CDR1 SGHVS, CDR2 FQNEAQ. With V trimmed by 4 bases and J by 4 bases, 11 bases remained unmatched. The CDR3 covers 17 residues. DNA of the CDR3: TGTGCCAGCAGCTCCCTACCAGGGACAGGCCCCACCGGGGAGCTGTTTTTT. Translating it yields CASSSLPGTGPTGELFF.

V usage is TRBV11-3 and J usage is TRBJ1-2, with 7 bases identical to TRBD1. Germline CDR1 and CDR2: SGHNT and YENEEA. The CDR3 runs to 15 residues. With 1 base clipped from V and 6 bases from J, the junction kept 8 bases outside the gene matches. The CDR3 nucleotides read TGTGCCAGCAGCTTAGCATCAGGGGGTATCGATGGCTACACCTTC. Protein product: CASSLASGGIDGYTF.

In this sample, this clone turned up once. The V gene is TRBV29-1, the J gene TRBJ1-4, with D hard to call. Trimming removed 6 bases at V and 7 bases at J, with 15 bases between. The CDR3 sequence is 13 residues long. Germline V gene data show CDR1 as SQVTM and CDR2 as ANQGSEA. Here the CDR3 DNA reads TGCAGCGTCCGCCCGCTGTTGAGTGAAAAACTGTTTTTT. Translation: CSVRPLLSEKLFF.

V gene TRBV11-3 combines with J gene TRBJ1-4, with D tentatively TRBD1 (5 bases). Trimming removed 5 bases at V and 7 bases at J, with 14 bases between. Germline lookup yields CDR1 SGHNT and CDR2 YENEEA. The CDR3 runs to 14 residues. The CDR3 sequence is CASSKGRGGEKLFF. In nucleotides, the CDR3 is TGTGCCAGCAGCAAGGGACGGGGGGGTGAAAAACTGTTTTTT.

The V gene is TRBV7-2, the J gene TRBJ1-2; TRBD1 agrees at 8 bases. The CDR3 sequence is 17 residues long. CDR1 and CDR2 from the germline V gene are SGHTA and FQGNSA. V dropped 2 bases and J dropped 5; count of bases not matched to a gene: 13. This CDR3 is CASSLTPTTGVGYGYTF. In DNA, the CDR3 is TGTGCCAGCAGCTTAACCCCTACGACAGGGGTGGGGTATGGCTACACCTTC.

Written as DNA, the CDR3 is TGTGCCAGCAGTCTTCAGGGAGGTACTGAAGCTTTCTTT. Its translation: CASSLQGGTEAFF. V usage is TRBV28 and J usage is TRBJ1-1; possible D gene TRBD1, 5 bases. V lost 5 bases and J 5 bases, leaving 12 bases between the germline ends. The CDR3 has 13 amino acids. The V gene's germline CDR1 is MDHEN and CDR2 SYDVKM.

The J gene is TRBJ1-5, the V gene TRBV7-8, with D perhaps TRBD1 (6 bases). The CDR3 length is 15 residues. Germline-derived CDR1 and CDR2 are SGHVS and FQNEAQ. Trimming stripped 5 bases from V and 4 bases from J, with 15 bases between. The CDR3 coding sequence is TGTGCCAGCAGCACAAGTCCCACAGGGAATCAGCCCCAGCATTTT. As protein: CASSTSPTGNQPQHF.

This chain uses TRBV19 with TRBJ2-1, with 9 bases that match TRBD2. In germline, CDR1 is LNHDA, CDR2 SQIVND (reference sequence). The V segment lost 5 bases and the J segment 7 bases; nucleotides outside the gene matches: 6. The CDR3 consists of 14 residues. CDR3 sequence: CASSVASGMNEQFF. The CDR3 DNA follows: TGTGCCAGTAGTGTGGCTAGCGGGATGAATGAGCAGTTCTTC.

This clone was counted a few times. V usage is TRBV19 and J usage is TRBJ1-1; TRBD1 matches 7 bases. CDR3 size: 13 residues. Germline V gives CDR1 LNHDA, CDR2 SQIVND (reference sequence). J lost 5 bases, V lost 3 bases, and 3 bases had no gene match. CDR3 in amino acids: CASSMQGVTEAFF. The CDR3 DNA is TGTGCCAGTAGTATGCAGGGGGTGACTGAAGCTTTCTTT.

The chain links TRBV7-9 to TRBJ2-3, with TRBD2 matching 10 bases. The germline V gene has CDR1 SEHNR and CDR2 FQNEAQ (reference sequence). This CDR3 has 14 residues. The V segment lost 2 bases and the J segment 6 bases; nucleotides outside the gene matches: 2. CDR3 in amino acids: CASSLQGLADTQYF. The CDR3 DNA sequence: TGTGCCAGCAGCTTACAGGGACTAGCGGATACGCAGTATTTT.

This sequence joins TRBV7-8 and TRBJ2-7; TRBD2 aligns across 8 bases. Germline V gene lookup returns CDR1 SGHVS and CDR2 FQNEAQ. Trimming cost V 1 base and J 6 bases; bases outside gene matches: 8. This CDR3 contains 15 residues. The CDR3 sequence: CASSLGVGGGGEQYF. The DNA for the CDR3 is TGTGCCAGCAGCTTAGGCGTCGGGGGGGGCGGCGAGCAGTACTTC.

The chain recombines TRBV25-1 with TRBJ2-1; 11 positions agree with TRBD1. V was clipped by 2 bases and J by 7 bases; unmatched bases: 7. CDR1 is MGHDK, CDR2 SYGVNS, per germline. CDR3 size: 16 residues. The CDR3: CASSEGRTGGWNEQFF. The CDR3, as DNA: TGTGCCAGCAGTGAAGGCCGGACAGGGGGCTGGAATGAGCAGTTCTTC. The variable domain in full, completed from reference TRBV25-1 and TRBJ2-1, reads EADIYQTPRYLVIGTGKKITLECSQTMGHDKMYWYQQDPGMELHLIHYSYGVNSTEKGDLSSESTVSRIRTEHFPLTLESARPSHTSQYLCASSEGRTGGWNEQFFGPGTRLTVL.

The chain has TRBV25-1 and TRBJ1-1; D gene unclear. The CDR3 is 14 amino acids. Trimming took off 4 bases at V and 7 bases at J, with 16 bases between the two ends. Germline CDR1 and CDR2: MGHDK and SYGVNS. CDR3 in amino acids: CASSVLDRVGEAFF. CDR3 sequence (DNA): TGTGCCAGCAGTGTTCTCGACCGGGTGGGTGAAGCTTTCTTT.

The J gene is TRBJ2-5, the V gene TRBV29-1; D gene ambiguous. Matching the DNA end better, TRBJ2-7 makes the J call doubtful. The CDR3 loop spans 12 amino acids. From germline, CDR1 is SQVTM and CDR2 ANQGSEA. DNA of the CDR3: TGCAGCGCCCGGTCCTCATCCTACGAGCAGTACTTC. Amino acid sequence: CSARSSSYEQYF.

The genes are TRBV7-8 and TRBJ1-2; 10 nucleotides line up with TRBD1. The CDR3 has 16 residues. J gave up 3 bases and V 6 bases, and 10 bases lay outside the gene matches. The germline CDR1 and CDR2 sequences are SGHVS and FQNEAQ. The CDR3 spells CASSPQAGQGYYGYTF. The CDR3, as DNA: TGTGCCAGCAGTCCTCAGGCGGGACAGGGGTACTATGGCTACACCTTC.

This clone was detected once. The gene calls are TRBV27 and TRBJ2-3; the match to TRBD1 covers 7 bases. V was pared by 6 bases and J by 5 bases, with 5 bases of the junction left unmatched. This CDR3 is built from 13 residues. CDR1 is MNHEY, CDR2 SMNVEV, per germline (reference sequence). DNA for the CDR3: TGTGCCAGCAGCCAGGGGGTCCAAGATACGCAGTATTTT. As protein: CASSQGVQDTQYF.

V is TRBV5-1 and J is TRBJ2-3, with D uncertain. The germline V and J ends were trimmed by 0 bases and 4 bases, with 6 bases remaining between them. Germline loops: CDR1 SGHRS, CDR2 YFSETQ. The CDR3 totals 13 residues. CDR3 amino acids: CASSLGGADTQYF. The CDR3 DNA sequence: TGCGCCAGCAGCTTGGGAGGTGCAGATACGCAGTATTTT.

This chain connects TRBV2 to TRBJ2-2; 7 positions agree with TRBD1. The CDR3 is 16 amino acids. Germline V gene data show CDR1 as SNHLY and CDR2 as FYNNEI. V gave up 6 bases and J gave up 0 bases; unmatched junction bases: 7. As DNA, the CDR3 is TGTGCCAGCAGGGCCGGGACAGCCTCGAACACCGGGGAGCTGTTTTTT. Residues: CASRAGTASNTGELFF.

The J gene is TRBJ2-1, the V gene TRBV27, with TRBD2 matching 11 bases. With 8 bases clipped from V and 8 bases from J, the junction kept 11 bases outside the gene matches. Germline-derived CDR1 and CDR2 are MNHEY and SMNVEV (reference sequence). The CDR3 has 15 residues. The CDR3 DNA sequence: TGTGCCAGCGGCCTATTAGCGGGAGGGCCTGATGAGCAGTTCTTC. Protein sequence: CASGLLAGGPDEQFF.

The chain has TRBV7-2 and TRBJ2-7; D is possibly TRBD1 (5 bases). The germline V and J ends were trimmed by 5 bases and 2 bases, with 10 bases remaining between them. The CDR3 runs 13 residues. Germline V gene lookup returns CDR1 SGHTA and CDR2 FQGNSA. CDR3: CASSATGPYEQYF. CDR3 DNA sequence: TGTGCCAGCAGCGCCACAGGCCCCTACGAGCAGTACTTC. Full variable domain (missing parts from reference TRBV7-2 and TRBJ2-7): GAGVSQSPSNKVTEKGKDVELRCDPISGHTALYWYRQSLGQGLEFLIYFQGNSAPDKSGLPSDRFSAERTGGSVSTLTIQRTQQEDSAVYLCASSATGPYEQYFGPGTRLTVT.

The V gene is TRBV19, the J gene TRBJ1-5, with D possibly matching TRBD1 (6 bases). Germline CDR1 LNHDA, CDR2 SQIVND (reference sequence). The V end was cut by 8 bases, the J end by 0 bases, with 11 bases between. The CDR3 has 14 amino acids. CDR3 DNA sequence: TGTGCCAGTGGGGGCGTTAATAGCAATCAGCCCCAGCATTTT. It codes for CASGGVNSNQPQHF. The full variable domain, with the rest looked up from reference TRBV19 and TRBJ1-5, is DGGITQSPKYLFRKEGQNVTLSCEQNLNHDAMYWYRQDPGQGLRLIYYSQIVNDFQKGDIAEGYSVSREKKESFPLTVTSAQKNPTAFYLCASGGVNSNQPQHFGDGTRLSIL.

CDR3 sequence (DNA): TGCGCCAGCAGCCTGGCAGATAATTCACCCCTCCACTTT. Residues: CASSLADNSPLHF. This rearrangement joins TRBV4-1 to TRBJ1-6; D call uncertain. Between the trimmed V and J ends, which lost 4 bases and 5 bases, there was a span of 6 bases. Germline CDR1 MGHRA, CDR2 YSYEKL. CDR3 size: 13 residues.

The chain couples TRBV10-2 to TRBJ1-3; D perhaps matches TRBD1 (5 bases). CDR3 length: 13 residues. V lost 6 bases and J lost 2, with 8 bases in between. Germline V gives CDR1 WSHSY, CDR2 SAAADI. The CDR3, as DNA: TGCGCCAGCAGCCCGGACACTGGAAACACCATATATTTT. This codes for CASSPDTGNTIYF.

The V gene is TRBV11-3, the J gene TRBJ2-5, with 8 bases lining up with TRBD2. This CDR3 comprises 15 residues. J was trimmed by 3 bases and V by 5 bases; bases with no gene match: 8. Germline V gene lookup returns CDR1 SGHNT and CDR2 YENEEA. The CDR3 spells CASSLRAGVKETQYF. The CDR3 nucleotides read TGTGCCAGCAGCCTGAGAGCGGGAGTAAAAGAGACCCAGTACTTC.

The rearrangement links TRBV18 to TRBJ2-1, with TRBD2 matching 13 bases. Germline lookup yields CDR1 KGHSH and CDR2 LQKENI. CDR3 length equals 17 residues. The V segment lost 4 bases and the J segment 4 bases; nucleotides outside the gene matches: 7. DNA of the CDR3: TGTGCCAGCTCACTATGGACTAGCGGGAGCGGTTACAATGAGCAGTTCTTC. Translated: CASSLWTSGSGYNEQFF.

The rearrangement joins TRBV7-2 to TRBJ2-5; 10 nucleotides match TRBD2. The CDR3 covers 13 residues. With 9 bases clipped from V and 5 bases from J, the junction kept 6 bases outside the gene matches. The germline CDR1 and CDR2 sequences are SGHTA and FQGNSA. CDR3: CARRLAGAETQYF. The CDR3 nucleotides are TGTGCCAGAAGGCTAGCGGGAGCGGAGACCCAGTACTTC.

The chain has TRBV11-2 and TRBJ2-7; 10 nucleotides agree with TRBD2. Germline CDR1 is SGHAT and CDR2 is FQNNGV. V dropped 1 base and J dropped 6; count of bases not matched to a gene: 9. This CDR3 region has 16 residues. The CDR3 loop reads CASSLAVLAGVGEQYF. CDR3 bases: TGTGCCAGCAGCTTAGCTGTGCTAGCGGGAGTGGGCGAGCAGTACTTC.

The V gene is TRBV5-8, the J gene TRBJ2-5; D is perhaps TRBD2 (6 bases). This CDR3 is built from 14 residues. Per germline, CDR1 SGHTS and CDR2 YDEGEE. Trimming cost V 4 bases and J 2 bases, with 12 bases left between them. CDR3 region: CASSRDWVQETQYF. The CDR3 DNA sequence: TGTGCCAGCAGCCGGGACTGGGTACAAGAGACCCAGTACTTC.

The chain links TRBV27 to TRBJ2-4, with a weak D call TRBD1 (6 bases). In germline, CDR1 is MNHEY, CDR2 SMNVEV (reference sequence). The CDR3 runs 12 residues. The V and J ends lost 4 bases and 5 bases respectively, with 6 bases between them. Here the CDR3 DNA reads TGTGCCAGCAGTTCAGGGGAAAACATTCAGTACTTC. Its translation is CASSSGENIQYF.

The rearrangement links TRBV5-1 to TRBJ2-5, with D possibly matching TRBD2 (6 bases). The CDR3 is 15 amino acids. Per germline, CDR1 SGHRS and CDR2 YFSETQ. V dropped 2 bases and J dropped 5 bases, with 16 bases sitting between them. The CDR3 is CASSFGGSGGETQYF. CDR3 sequence (DNA): TGCGCCAGCAGCTTTGGGGGGTCTGGCGGGGAGACCCAGTACTTC.